The T cell receptor (beta chain) described here comes from a study of OX40 agonist ivuxolimab in advanced cancers. The CDR3 spans 16 residues. Losses at the gene ends were 3 bases for V and 4 bases for J; bases not matched to a gene: 5. Per germline, CDR1 SGDLS and CDR2 YYNGEE. Clones were read by immunoSEQ multiplex PCR, and TCRdb kept only the in-frame ones, dropping some. Of about 64,000 clones in the sample, around 89% are singletons; the top ten hold 0.65% to 0.7%. The TCR originated in an adult with an advanced solid tumor such as melanoma, head and neck, liver or kidney cancer. The V call is TRBV9, the J call TRBJ2-3, with 13 bases lining up with TRBD2. Specimen: CD4+ or CD8+ T cells sorted from blood, collected in a trial of the OX40 agonist ivuxolimab. The CDR3 sequence is CASSETSGRFSDTQYF. CDR3 coding DNA: TGTGCCAGCAGCGAGACTAGCGGGAGGTTCTCAGATACGCAGTATTTT.